This TCR beta chain was captured in a study of OX40 agonist ivuxolimab in advanced cancers. Study results and limitations: Partial responders receiving 0.1-3.0 mg/kg showed among the lowest clonal expansion.

The CDR3 contains 14 residues. V lost 0 bases to trimming and J lost 0 bases, with 5 bases between them. Germline CDR1 SGHDT, CDR2 YYEEEE. Profiling relied on immunoSEQ multiplex PCR, and the TCRdb table lists in-frame clones only, not all of them. Of 65,000 to 90,000 clones listed, 70% to 90% are singletons. About this clone itself: Its antigen remains unknown.

V usage is TRBV5-6 and J usage is TRBJ2-3; D not certain. The sample here was CD4+ or CD8+ T cells sorted from blood, taken in a trial of the OX40 agonist ivuxolimab. This TCR came from an adult with an advanced solid tumor such as melanoma, head and neck, liver or kidney cancer. The CDR3 DNA sequence: TGTGCCAGCAGCTTGGCGAGCAGCACAGATACGCAGTATTTT. Residues: CASSLASSTDTQYF.